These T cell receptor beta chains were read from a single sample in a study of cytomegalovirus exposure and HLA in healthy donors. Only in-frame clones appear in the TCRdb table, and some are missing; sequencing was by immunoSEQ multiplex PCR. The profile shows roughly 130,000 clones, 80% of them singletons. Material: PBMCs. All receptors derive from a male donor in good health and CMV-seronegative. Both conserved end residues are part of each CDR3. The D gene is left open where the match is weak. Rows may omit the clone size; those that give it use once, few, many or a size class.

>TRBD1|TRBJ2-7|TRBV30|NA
CAWTRGGQGFYEQYF
TGTGCCTGGACCCGCGGGGGACAGGGATTTTACGAGCAGTACTTC
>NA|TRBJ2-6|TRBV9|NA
CASSSSGSGANVLTF
TGTGCCAGCAGCAGCTCGGGTTCTGGGGCCAACGTCCTGACTTTC
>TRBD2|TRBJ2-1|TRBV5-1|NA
CASRGLAGYNEQFF
TGCGCCAGCCGCGGACTAGCGGGCTACAATGAGCAGTTCTTC
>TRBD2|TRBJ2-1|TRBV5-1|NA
CASSSGTSAYNEQFF
TGCGCCAGCAGCTCCGGGACTAGCGCTTACAATGAGCAGTTCTTC
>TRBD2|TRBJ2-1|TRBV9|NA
CASSARGGPANEQFF
TGTGCCAGCAGCGCCCGGGGGGGCCCGGCCAATGAGCAGTTCTTC
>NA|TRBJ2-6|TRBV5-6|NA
CASSLQGTISGANVLTF
TGTGCCAGCAGCTTGCAGGGGACAATCTCTGGGGCCAACGTCCTGACTTTC
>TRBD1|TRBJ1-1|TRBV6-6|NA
CASSRQGFTEAFF
TGTGCCAGCAGTCGACAGGGGTTCACTGAAGCTTTCTTT
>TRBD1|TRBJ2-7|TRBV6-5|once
CASKPGQGSYEQYF
TGTGCCAGTAAACCGGGACAGGGTTCATACGAGCAGTACTTC
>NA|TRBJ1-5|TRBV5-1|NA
CASSLGQGSQPQHF
TGCGCCAGCAGCTTGGGGCAGGGGAGTCAGCCCCAGCATTTT
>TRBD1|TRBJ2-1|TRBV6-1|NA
CASSEYRDSGFF
TGTGCCAGCAGTGAATACCGGGACAGTGGGTTCTTC
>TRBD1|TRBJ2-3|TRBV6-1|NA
CAIPDRTGGRDTQYF
TGTGCCATCCCTGATAGGACAGGGGGTAGGGATACGCAGTATTTT
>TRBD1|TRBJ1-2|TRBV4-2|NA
CASSQDVGTGVYGYTF
TGTGCCAGCAGCCAAGATGTAGGGACAGGGGTCTATGGCTACACCTTC
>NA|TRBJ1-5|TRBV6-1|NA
CASSATQGYLNQPQHF
TGTGCCAGCAGTGCGACACAGGGTTACCTCAATCAGCCCCAGCATTTT
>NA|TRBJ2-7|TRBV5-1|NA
CASSLGVGRGYEQYF
TGCGCCAGCAGCTTGGGGGTGGGCAGAGGGTACGAGCAGTACTTC
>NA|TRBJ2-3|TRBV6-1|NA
CASSELGEGADTQYF
TGTGCCAGCAGTGAACTGGGAGAAGGTGCAGATACGCAGTATTTT
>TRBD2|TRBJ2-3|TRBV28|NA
CASSLAGASDTQYF
TGTGCCAGCAGTTTAGCGGGAGCCTCAGATACGCAGTATTTT
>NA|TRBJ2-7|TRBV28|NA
CASRAGLYEQYF
TGTGCCAGCCGCGCGGGGCTATACGAGCAGTACTTC
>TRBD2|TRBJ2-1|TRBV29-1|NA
CSETQREVHNEQFF
TGCAGCGAGACCCAGCGGGAGGTACACAATGAGCAGTTCTTC
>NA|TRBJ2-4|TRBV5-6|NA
CASSLWQLIKNIQYF
TGTGCCAGCAGCTTATGGCAGTTGATCAAAAACATTCAGTACTTC
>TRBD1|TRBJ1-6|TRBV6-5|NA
CATRYRTGGASPLHF
TGTGCCACCCGATACCGGACAGGGGGGGCATCACCCCTCCACTTT
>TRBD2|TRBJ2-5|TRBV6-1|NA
CASSEGWKAGGKETQYF
TGCGCCAGCAGTGAAGGGTGGAAGGCGGGAGGGAAAGAGACCCAGTACTTC
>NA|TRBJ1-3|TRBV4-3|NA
CASSQDNTGSGNTIYF
TGCGCCAGCAGCCAGGATAACACGGGGTCTGGAAACACCATATATTTT
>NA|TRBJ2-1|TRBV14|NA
CASSPLSTTNEQFF
TGTGCCAGCAGCCCGCTCTCTACCACCAATGAGCAGTTCTTC
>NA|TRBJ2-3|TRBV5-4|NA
CASSWNLANSDTQYF
TGTGCCAGCAGCTGGAATCTAGCTAACTCGGATACGCAGTATTTT
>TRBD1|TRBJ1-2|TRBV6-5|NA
CASRDRGANYGYTF
TGTGCCAGCAGGGACAGGGGAGCTAACTATGGCTACACCTTC
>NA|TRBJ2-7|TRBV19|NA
CASSISGTGTYEQYF
TGTGCCAGTAGTATTAGCGGGACAGGGACCTACGAGCAGTACTTC
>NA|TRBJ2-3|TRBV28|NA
CASSLIGGRTDTQYF
TGTGCCAGCAGCTTGATCGGGGGTAGGACAGATACGCAGTATTTT
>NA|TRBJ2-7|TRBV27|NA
CASAQTIYEQYF
TGTGCCAGCGCACAAACAATTTACGAGCAGTACTTC
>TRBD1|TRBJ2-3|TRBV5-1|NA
CASSLGLRDRVTPDTQYF
TGCGCCAGCAGCTTGGGGTTGAGGGACAGGGTTACCCCAGATACGCAGTATTTT
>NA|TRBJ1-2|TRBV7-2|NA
CASSIRGSGNYGYTF
TGTGCCAGCAGCATCCGAGGTAGTGGGAACTATGGCTACACCTTC
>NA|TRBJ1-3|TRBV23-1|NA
CASSQPFPSGNTIYF
TGCGCCAGCAGTCAACCCTTTCCCTCTGGAAACACCATATATTTT
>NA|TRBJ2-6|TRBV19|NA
CASSIGGSASGANGLTF
TGTGCCAGTAGTATAGGTGGGTCCGCGTCTGGGGCCAACGGCCTGACTTTC
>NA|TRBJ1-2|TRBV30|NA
CAWSITGPGYTF
TGTGCCTGGAGCATAACAGGGCCTGGCTACACCTTC
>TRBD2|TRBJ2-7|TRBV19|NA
CASSPTRTSGSIYEQYF
TGTGCCAGTAGTCCTACTCGGACTAGCGGGAGTATCTACGAGCAGTACTTC
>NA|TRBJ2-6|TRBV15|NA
CATSGTRGDSGANGLTF
TGTGCCACCAGCGGTACCAGGGGAGACTCTGGGGCCAACGGCCTGACTTTC
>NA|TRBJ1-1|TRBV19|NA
CASRIKGLTGMGVNTEAFF
TGTGCCAGTAGGATAAAGGGACTAACAGGGATGGGAGTGAACACTGAAGCTTTCTTT
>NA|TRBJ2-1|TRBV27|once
CASSLGAANEQFF
TGTGCCAGCAGTTTGGGGGCAGCCAATGAGCAGTTCTTC
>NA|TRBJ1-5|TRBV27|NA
CASSAGSVQPQHF
TGTGCCAGCAGTGCGGGTTCAGTTCAGCCCCAGCATTTT
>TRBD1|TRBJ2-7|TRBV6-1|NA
CASSAWDRRSYEQYF
TGTGCCAGCAGTGCGTGGGACAGGCGCTCCTACGAGCAGTACTTC
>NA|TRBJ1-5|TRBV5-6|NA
CASSLAAGLNQPQHF
TGTGCCAGCAGCTTGGCCGCGGGCCTCAATCAGCCCCAGCATTTT
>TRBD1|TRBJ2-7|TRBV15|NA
CATSRHLTPGGPNEQYF
TGTGCCACCAGCAGACATTTAACCCCAGGGGGCCCTAACGAGCAGTACTTC
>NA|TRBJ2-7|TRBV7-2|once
CASSIQGHYEQYF
TGTGCCAGCAGCATACAGGGCCACTACGAGCAGTACTTC
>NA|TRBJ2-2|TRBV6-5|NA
CASSLLPAETGELFF
TGTGCCAGCAGTCTTTTACCAGCGGAGACCGGGGAGCTGTTTTTT
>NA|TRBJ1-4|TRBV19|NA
CASSMWASNEKLFF
TGTGCCAGTAGTATGTGGGCTTCAAACGAAAAACTGTTTTTT
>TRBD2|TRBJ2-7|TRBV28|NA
CASSLGGSSYEQYF
TGTGCCAGCAGTTTGGGAGGGAGCTCCTACGAGCAGTACTTC
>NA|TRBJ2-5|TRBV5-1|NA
CASRWSMGGGGETQYF
TGCGCCAGCAGATGGTCGATGGGGGGAGGAGGAGAGACCCAGTACTTC
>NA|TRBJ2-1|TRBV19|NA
CASSDGSKFNNEQFF
TGTGCCAGTAGCGACGGGAGTAAGTTTAACAATGAGCAGTTCTTC